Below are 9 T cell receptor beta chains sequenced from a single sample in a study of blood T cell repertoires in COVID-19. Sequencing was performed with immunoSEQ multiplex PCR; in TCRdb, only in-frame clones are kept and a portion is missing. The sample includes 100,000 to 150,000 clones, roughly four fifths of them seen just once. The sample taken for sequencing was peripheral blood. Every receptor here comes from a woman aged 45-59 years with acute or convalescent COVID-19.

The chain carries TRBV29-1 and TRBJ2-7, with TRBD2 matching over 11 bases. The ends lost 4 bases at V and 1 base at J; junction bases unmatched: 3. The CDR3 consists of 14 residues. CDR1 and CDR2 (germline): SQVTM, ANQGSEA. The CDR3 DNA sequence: TGCAGCGTTGCCACTAGCGGGAGTTCCTACGAGCAGTACTTC. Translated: CSVATSGSSYEQYF.

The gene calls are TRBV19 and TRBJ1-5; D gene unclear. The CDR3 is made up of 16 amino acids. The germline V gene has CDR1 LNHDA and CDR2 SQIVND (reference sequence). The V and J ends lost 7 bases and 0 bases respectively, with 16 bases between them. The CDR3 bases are TGTGCCAGTACTACCGGGGAGACGTATAGCAATCAGCCCCAGCATTTT. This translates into CASTTGETYSNQPQHF.

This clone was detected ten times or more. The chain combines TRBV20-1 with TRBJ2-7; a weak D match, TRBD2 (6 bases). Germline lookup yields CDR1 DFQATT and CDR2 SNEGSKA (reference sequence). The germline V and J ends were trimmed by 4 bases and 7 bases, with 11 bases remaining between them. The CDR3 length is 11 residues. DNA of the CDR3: TGCAGTGCTAAGGAGGGAGGAGAGCAGTACTTC. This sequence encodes CSAKEGGEQYF.

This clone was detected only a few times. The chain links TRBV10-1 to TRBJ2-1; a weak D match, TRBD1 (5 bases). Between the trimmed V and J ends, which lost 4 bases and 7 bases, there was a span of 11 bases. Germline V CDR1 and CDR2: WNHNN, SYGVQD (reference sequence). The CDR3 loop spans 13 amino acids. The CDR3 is CASSVRVENEQFF. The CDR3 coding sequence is TGCGCCAGCAGTGTCAGGGTCGAGAATGAGCAGTTCTTC.

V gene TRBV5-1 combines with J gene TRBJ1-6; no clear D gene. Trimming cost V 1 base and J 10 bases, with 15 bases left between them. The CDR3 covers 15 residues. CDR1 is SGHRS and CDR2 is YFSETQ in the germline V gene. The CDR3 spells CASSLSGGLRSPLHF. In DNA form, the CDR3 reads TGCGCCAGCAGCTTGTCTGGAGGGCTTCGGTCACCCCTCCACTTT.

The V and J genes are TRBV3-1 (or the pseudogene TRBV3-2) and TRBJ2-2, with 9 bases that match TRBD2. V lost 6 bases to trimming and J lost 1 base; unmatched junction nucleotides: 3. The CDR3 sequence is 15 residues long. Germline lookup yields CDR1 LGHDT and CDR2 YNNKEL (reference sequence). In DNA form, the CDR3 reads TGTGCCAGCAGTACGACTAGCGGGAACACCGGGGAGCTGTTTTTT. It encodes CASSTTSGNTGELFF.

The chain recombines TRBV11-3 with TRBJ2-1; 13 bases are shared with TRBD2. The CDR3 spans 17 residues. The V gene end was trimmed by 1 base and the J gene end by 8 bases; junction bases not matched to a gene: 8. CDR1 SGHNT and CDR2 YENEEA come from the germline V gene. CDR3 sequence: CASSLGTSGSVSDEQFF. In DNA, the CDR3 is TGTGCCAGCAGCTTAGGGACTAGCGGGAGCGTATCCGATGAGCAGTTCTTC. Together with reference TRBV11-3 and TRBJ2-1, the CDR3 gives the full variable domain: EAGVVQSPRYKIIEKKQPVAFWCNPISGHNTLYWYLQNLGQGPELLIRYENEEAVDDSQLPKDRFSAERLKGVDSTLKIQPAELGDSAVYLCASSLGTSGSVSDEQFFGPGTRLTVL.

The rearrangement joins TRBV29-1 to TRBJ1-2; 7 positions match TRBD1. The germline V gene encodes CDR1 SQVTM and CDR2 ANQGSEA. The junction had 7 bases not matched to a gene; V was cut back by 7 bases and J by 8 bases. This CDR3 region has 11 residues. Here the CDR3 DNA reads TGCAGCGCTGGACAGGAAGCCGGCTACACCTTC. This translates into CSAGQEAGYTF.

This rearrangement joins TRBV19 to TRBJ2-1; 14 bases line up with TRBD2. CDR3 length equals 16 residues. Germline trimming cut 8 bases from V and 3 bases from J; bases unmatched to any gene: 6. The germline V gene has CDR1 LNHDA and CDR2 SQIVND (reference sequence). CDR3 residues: CASRTSGGIIYNEQFF. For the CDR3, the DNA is TGTGCCAGTCGGACTAGCGGGGGGATAATCTACAATGAGCAGTTCTTC.